This T cell receptor (beta chain) emerged from a study of regulatory T cells in long-lasting Graves disease. Looking at the study overall: The antithyroid drugs taken by newly diagnosed Graves' patients had been used for under 3 months. Notes on the study in general: More public clonotypes were shared by persistent patients (around 3,000) than by new patients (about 1,000).

This clonotype was detected many times. No antigen is known for it. Per the germline V gene, CDR1 is SGHAT and CDR2 is FQNNGV. J was trimmed by 8 bases and V by 5 bases; bases with no gene match: 4. The CDR3 is 15 amino acids. Sample time point: newly diagnosed GD, antithyroid drugs for less than 3 months. PBMCs provided the RNA from which the TCR library was made. According to the study, TCR beta libraries were built with iRepertoire HTBI primers and CDR3-region Arm-PCR. One entry per CDR3 protein results from TCRdb running MiXCR on the multiplex PCR reads. The sample lists about 460,000 distinct CDR3 sequences, 14% occurring once. Another study also made use of these data, one on T cells in Graves' hyperthyroidism and ophthalmopathy.

This specimen consisted of peripheral blood mononuclear cells (PBMCs), obtained at new diagnosis, from a patient treated with antithyroid drugs. This TCR was recovered from a woman in her 50s with Graves disease. V gene TRBV11-2 combines with J gene TRBJ2-1, with TRBD2 identical over 15 bases. In nucleotides, the CDR3 is TGTGCCAGCAGCGGACTAGCGGGAGGGACCCATGAGCAGTTCTTC. Translating it yields CASSGLAGGTHEQFF.